These 9 T cell receptor beta chains originate from one sample sequenced in a study of T cell changes during pregnancy in multiple sclerosis. Repertoires were generated with immunoSEQ multiplex PCR, while TCRdb's copy carries only in-frame clones and drops some. Here the sample spans approximately 32,000 clones, around 90% being singletons. The sequencing used CD8+ T cells from peripheral blood mononuclear cells, collected in the first trimester of pregnancy. The receptors shown here come from a female donor with multiple sclerosis, enrolled in a pregnancy study.

The chain carries TRBV6-1 and TRBJ1-1; possible D gene TRBD1, 6 bases. Between the trimmed V and J ends, which lost 1 base and 4 bases, there was a span of 13 bases. Germline V gives CDR1 MNHNS, CDR2 SASEGT. The CDR3 is made up of 15 amino acids. The CDR3 coding sequence is TGTGCCAGCAGTGAAGTCATCTTCAGGGGCACTGAAGCTTTCTTT. This encodes CASSEVIFRGTEAFF.

V and J are TRBV7-2 and TRBJ2-1; D remains unclear. The CDR3 length is 14 residues. Trimming took off 7 bases at V and 6 bases at J, with 16 bases between the two ends. Germline-derived CDR1 and CDR2 are SGHTA and FQGNSA. The CDR3 loop is CASNPLGRFNEQFF. The CDR3 bases are TGTGCCAGCAACCCCCTTGGCCGCTTCAATGAGCAGTTCTTC.

The V gene is TRBV14, the J gene TRBJ2-5; D is unclear. V gave up 5 bases and J gave up 3 bases, with 13 bases separating them. Germline CDR1 and CDR2: SGHDN and FVKESK. This CDR3 is 14 amino acids long. This chain's CDR3 is CASSVTETEETQYF. The CDR3 nucleotides read TGTGCCAGCAGCGTGACGGAGACCGAAGAGACCCAGTACTTC.

The sample holds a few counts of this clone. The rearrangement joins TRBV4-2 to TRBJ2-7; 10 bases agree with TRBD2. The CDR3 spans 17 residues. The germline V gene has CDR1 LGHNA and CDR2 YNFKEQ. J was trimmed by 0 bases and V by 0 bases; bases with no gene match: 5. The CDR3 reads CASSQDLAGDNSYEQYF. The CDR3 DNA is TGTGCCAGCAGCCAAGATCTAGCGGGAGATAACTCCTACGAGCAGTACTTC.

V and J are TRBV11-2 and TRBJ1-3, with 7 positions matching TRBD1. This CDR3 is built from 14 residues. Germline V gene data show CDR1 as SGHAT and CDR2 as FQNNGV. Losses at the gene ends were 5 bases for V and 4 bases for J; bases not matched to a gene: 5. DNA for the CDR3: TGTGCCAGCAGCGCCCCAGGGGGGGGAAACACCATATATTTT. It yields the protein CASSAPGGGNTIYF.

CDR3 region: CAWWGAGGGTYNEQFF. Written as DNA, the CDR3 is TGTGCCTGGTGGGGAGCGGGAGGTGGGACCTACAATGAGCAGTTCTTC. The chain joins TRBV30 to TRBJ2-1, with 9 bases lining up with TRBD2. Unmatched junction bases numbered 10, after V lost 5 bases and J lost 2 bases. This CDR3 region has 16 residues. In germline, CDR1 is GTSNPN, CDR2 SVGIG (reference sequence).

This chain links TRBV11-2 with TRBJ2-7, with 7 nucleotides matching TRBD2. V was pared by 6 bases and J by 5 bases, with 13 bases of the junction left unmatched. The CDR3 runs to 15 residues. The germline gives CDR1 SGHAT, CDR2 FQNNGV. The CDR3 protein is CASSSGPGEMDEQYF. DNA for the CDR3: TGTGCCAGCAGTAGCGGGCCGGGAGAGATGGACGAGCAGTACTTC. Based on the CDR3 plus reference TRBV11-2 and TRBJ2-7, the full variable domain is EAGVAQSPRYKIIEKRQSVAFWCNPISGHATLYWYQQILGQGPKLLIQFQNNGVVDDSQLPKDRFSAERLKGVDSTLKIQPAKLEDSAVYLCASSSGPGEMDEQYFGPGTRLTVT.

The chain couples TRBV4-2 to TRBJ2-1, with unresolved D. The CDR3 contains 16 residues. CDR1 and CDR2 from the germline V gene are LGHNA and YNFKEQ. With 0 bases removed from V and 7 bases from J, the gap between germline ends came to 16 bases. This CDR3 reads CASSQDSTSPSNEQFF. CDR3 bases: TGTGCCAGCAGCCAAGACTCGACTTCCCCTAGTAATGAGCAGTTCTTC.

The chain joins TRBV28 to TRBJ2-5, with a tentative D call TRBD2 (5 bases). V lost 3 bases and J lost 3, with 14 bases in between. The CDR3 is 15 amino acids. Germline loops: CDR1 MDHEN, CDR2 SYDVKM. The CDR3 spells CASSLMRRGKETQYF. CDR3 bases: TGTGCCAGCAGTTTGATGAGGAGAGGGAAAGAGACCCAGTACTTC. Variable domain in full (rest from reference TRBV28 and TRBJ2-5): DVKVTQSSRYLVKRTGEKVFLECVQDMDHENMFWYRQDPGLGLRLIYFSYDVKMKEKGDIPEGYSVSREKKERFSLILESASTNQTSMYLCASSLMRRGKETQYFGPGTRLLVL.